One sample yielded the 3 T cell receptor beta chains listed below, sequenced in a study of blood T cell dynamics during melanoma immunotherapy. The table came from immunoSEQ multiplex PCR; TCRdb's copy has only in-frame clones and leaves some out. The sample has 15,000 to 20,000 clones, approximately 80% seen once. The time point denotes: pre-treatment baseline. This specimen consisted of blood, obtained from a patient treated with checkpoint blockade. The source is a human donor with melanoma.

The chain couples TRBV18 to TRBJ2-1, with a weak D call TRBD1 (6 bases). Per germline, CDR1 KGHSH and CDR2 LQKENI. Deletions cut 3 bases from V and 7 bases from J, with 10 bases between. The CDR3 is made up of 13 amino acids. In nucleotides, the CDR3 is TGTGCCAGCTCACCCCAGGGGTCGAATGAGCAGTTCTTC. It encodes CASSPQGSNEQFF.

The chain links TRBV27 to TRBJ2-2; 11 nucleotides align to TRBD1. Trimming cost V 0 bases and J 6 bases; bases outside gene matches: 9. In germline, CDR1 is MNHEY, CDR2 SMNVEV (reference sequence). The CDR3 is 18 residues long. The CDR3 loop is CASSLSPVTGQGAGELFF. In nucleotides, the CDR3 is TGTGCCAGCAGTTTATCCCCAGTCACGGGACAGGGGGCCGGGGAGCTGTTTTTT.

The chain recombines TRBV2 with TRBJ1-4, with 9 bases aligning to TRBD1. This CDR3 comprises 13 residues. Germline V gene sequence: CDR1 SNHLY, CDR2 FYNNEI. With 7 bases clipped from V and 7 bases from J, the junction kept 4 bases outside the gene matches. In DNA form, the CDR3 reads TGTGCCAGCAACCCGGGACAGGGTGAAAAACTGTTTTTT. This gives the protein CASNPGQGEKLFF.